The subject of this entry is one T cell receptor (beta chain). The antigen remains unidentified. The data stem from a study of cytomegalovirus exposure and HLA in healthy donors. Broader study findings: The study put 150 to 200 TCR beta chains on its list as cytomegalovirus-associated. TCR beta sequences reportedly predicted the HLA-A and HLA-B alleles of most subjects accurately.

The PCR was carried out with 60 Vbeta primers and 13 Jbeta primers. This table comes from immunoSEQ multiplex PCR, and its TCRdb copy is limited to in-frame clones, with some not included. The table has fewer than 250,000 clones, approximately 80% seen once. V lost 4 bases to trimming and J lost 0 bases, with 20 bases between them. There are 18 residues in the CDR3. CDR1 is SGHKS, CDR2 YYEKEE, per germline (reference sequence). The source of this sequence is a man aged 25-45 years in good health and CMV-seronegative. This sequence joins TRBV5-5 and TRBJ1-5, with a weak D call TRBD1 (5 bases). Input material: PBMCs. In DNA, the CDR3 is TGTGCCAGCAGCCCGGGCGTAGGGAGGGGTTATAGCAATCAGCCCCAGCATTTT. This sequence encodes CASSPGVGRGYSNQPQHF.